The source of this TCR beta chain is a study of T cell responses to AZD1222 COVID-19 vaccine. Measured with immunoSEQ multiplex PCR; TCRdb has only the in-frame clones, and not every one. This table holds around 140,000 clones, around 85% found once. The TCR originated in an adult who received the MenACWY meningococcal vaccine as a control. The sequencing here drew on peripheral blood, taken 28 days after the second dose of the MenACWY control vaccine.

The CDR3 sequence: CASSQDRMAGELFF. CDR3 bases: TGTGCCAGCAGCCAAGATAGGATGGCCGGGGAGCTGTTTTTT. The chain employs TRBV4-2 and TRBJ2-2; D is unclear. CDR3 length: 14 amino acids. The germline gives CDR1 LGHNA, CDR2 YNFKEQ. V lost 0 bases and J 6 bases, leaving 8 bases between the germline ends.